Listed here are 32 T cell receptor beta chains from one sample, sequenced in a study of T cells after yellow fever vaccination. TCRdb itself ran the 5' RACE reads through MiXCR, one entry per CDR3 protein. The sample has about 73,000 distinct CDR3 sequences; 7.5% to 8% are singletons. The starting material was CD8+ T cells sorted from PBMCs, obtained on the day of the yellow fever booster vaccination. The source is a young man who received the YFV17D yellow fever vaccine.

This clonotype was seen at least ten times. This chain links TRBV5-1 with TRBJ2-3, with D perhaps TRBD2 (6 bases). Germline lookup yields CDR1 SGHRS and CDR2 YFSETQ. V was pared by 6 bases and J by 3 bases, with 14 bases between. The CDR3 totals 14 residues. CDR3 loop: CASKEGGVTDTQYF. The CDR3 DNA reads TGCGCCAGCAAGGAAGGCGGGGTTACAGATACGCAGTATTTT.

The V call is TRBV9, the J call TRBJ2-7; D gene unclear. Germline V lookup: CDR1 SGDLS, CDR2 YYNGEE. V lost 4 bases to trimming and J lost 1 base, with 12 bases between them. This CDR3 is built from 14 residues. CDR3: CASSPQGLSYEQYF. As DNA, the CDR3 is TGTGCCAGCAGCCCCCAAGGGCTGTCCTACGAGCAGTACTTC.

This clonotype was seen repeatedly, ten times or more. V gene TRBV5-1 combines with J gene TRBJ2-7, with unresolved D. This CDR3 contains 14 residues. V was cut by 0 bases and J by 0 bases, with 7 bases left in between. The germline gives CDR1 SGHRS, CDR2 YFSETQ. The CDR3 protein is CASSLERISYEQYF. In DNA form, the CDR3 reads TGCGCCAGCAGCTTGGAAAGGATCTCCTACGAGCAGTACTTC.

This clonotype was counted between two and nine times. The chain uses TRBV7-2 and TRBJ2-1, with D tentatively TRBD2 (6 bases). The CDR3 has 15 residues. Germline loops: CDR1 SGHTA, CDR2 FQGNSA. V lost 5 bases and J lost 4, with 15 bases in between. For the CDR3, the DNA is TGTGCCAGCAGCCTGTACCGGGACTTTTACAATGAGCAGTTCTTC. This translates into CASSLYRDFYNEQFF. Variable domain in full (rest from reference TRBV7-2 and TRBJ2-1): GAGVSQSPSNKVTEKGKDVELRCDPISGHTALYWYRQSLGQGLEFLIYFQGNSAPDKSGLPSDRFSAERTGGSVSTLTIQRTQQEDSAVYLCASSLYRDFYNEQFFGPGTRLTVL.

This clonotype was observed at least ten times. The V gene is TRBV28, the J gene TRBJ2-6; no definite D call. In germline, CDR1 is MDHEN, CDR2 SYDVKM. The V gene lost 4 bases and the J gene lost 2 bases, with 6 bases spanning the gap. The CDR3 has 14 residues. CDR3 DNA sequence: TGTGCCAGCAGTTCGGACCCTGGGGCCAACGTCCTGACTTTC. Its translation is CASSSDPGANVLTF. The variable domain in full, with the rest retrieved from reference TRBV28 and TRBJ2-6, is DVKVTQSSRYLVKRTGEKVFLECVQDMDHENMFWYRQDPGLGLRLIYFSYDVKMKEKGDIPEGYSVSREKKERFSLILESASTNQTSMYLCASSSDPGANVLTFGAGSRLTVL.

This clonotype has just a few counts. The V gene is TRBV12-3 or TRBV12-4, the J gene TRBJ2-6; 7 nucleotides align to TRBD1. CDR3 length equals 18 residues. V lost 3 bases, J lost 3 bases, and 11 bases stayed unmatched. The CDR3 loop is CASSLVGGLTVGANVLTF. Written as DNA, the CDR3 is TGTGCCAGCAGTTTGGTAGGGGGCTTAACGGTTGGGGCCAACGTCCTGACTTTC.

This clonotype was counted ten times or more. The chain combines TRBV5-4 with TRBJ2-3; weak D call: TRBD2 (6 bases). Germline CDR1 is SGHNT and CDR2 is YYREEE (reference sequence). CDR3 size: 14 residues. The V gene lost 4 bases and the J gene lost 3 bases, with 12 bases spanning the gap. CDR3 DNA: TGTGCCAGCAGCGTAAATCTAGCGACAGATACGCAGTATTTT. This codes for CASSVNLATDTQYF.

This clonotype has a handful of counts. The chain joins TRBV4-3 to TRBJ2-1; TRBD2 aligns across 14 bases. Germline CDR1 and CDR2: LGHNA and YSLEER. Trimming took 5 bases from V and 8 from J; bases not matched to a gene: 5. The length of the CDR3 is 15 residues. The CDR3 DNA reads as TGCGCCAGCAGCGAGACTAGCGGGAGGGCCGATGAGCAGTTCTTC. Encoded protein: CASSETSGRADEQFF.

This clonotype was observed a handful of times. The rearrangement links TRBV7-9 to TRBJ1-1; unclear D gene. Germline loops: CDR1 SEHNR, CDR2 FQNEAQ (reference sequence). This CDR3 spans 10 amino acids. CDR3 loop: CATVLEEAFF. CDR3 nucleotide sequence: TGTGCTACTGTTCTAGAGGAGGCTTTCTTT.

The chain uses TRBV7-2 and TRBJ1-6; D call uncertain. The V end was cut by 4 bases, the J end by 6 bases, with 7 bases between. This CDR3 is 13 amino acids long. Germline CDR1 is SGHTA and CDR2 is FQGNSA. The DNA for the CDR3 is TGTGCCAGCAGCTCAACGCTTAATTCACCCCTCCACTTT. This codes for CASSSTLNSPLHF. Supplemented by reference TRBV7-2 and TRBJ1-6, the full variable domain reads GAGVSQSPSNKVTEKGKDVELRCDPISGHTALYWYRQSLGQGLEFLIYFQGNSAPDKSGLPSDRFSAERTGGSVSTLTIQRTQQEDSAVYLCASSSTLNSPLHFGNGTRLTVT.

The chain recombines TRBV19 with TRBJ2-2; D is unclear. CDR1 and CDR2 from the germline V gene are LNHDA and SQIVND (reference sequence). This CDR3 is 10 amino acids long. V lost 10 bases and J lost 3, with 3 bases in between. The CDR3 loop is CATHTGELFF. The CDR3 bases are TGTGCCACTCACACCGGGGAGCTGTTTTTT.

This clonotype was recorded a few times. This sequence joins TRBV19 and TRBJ2-5, with D perhaps given as TRBD1 or TRBD2 (5 bases each). This CDR3 contains 16 residues. Trimming pared 4 bases from V and 5 bases from J, leaving 20 bases between. The V gene's germline CDR1 is LNHDA and CDR2 SQIVND (reference sequence). CDR3 protein: CASSTSLPRDEETQYF. CDR3 sequence (DNA): TGTGCCAGTAGTACAAGCCTTCCTCGGGACGAGGAGACCCAGTACTTC.

The CDR3 DNA reads TGTGCCAGCTCACCACCGGGGGGAACTAATGAAAAACTGTTTTTT. Translated, it gives CASSPPGGTNEKLFF. V is TRBV18 and J is TRBJ1-4, with a tentative D call TRBD1 (5 bases). The V end lost 0 bases, the J end lost 1 base, and 6 bases lay between the germline ends. Germline V gene data show CDR1 as KGHSH and CDR2 as LQKENI. This CDR3 has 15 residues.

This clonotype showed up just a few times. This chain connects TRBV10-2 to TRBJ2-3; perhaps TRBD2 as D (5 bases). Germline V gene lookup returns CDR1 WSHSY and CDR2 SAAADI. This CDR3 contains 14 residues. The V end lost 4 bases, the J end lost 1 base, and 9 bases lay between the germline ends. The DNA of the CDR3 is TGCGCCAGCAGTGGGGTGGGAGGCACAGATACGCAGTATTTT. Amino acid sequence: CASSGVGGTDTQYF.

This rearrangement joins TRBV7-9 to TRBJ2-1, with 7 bases that match TRBD2. The junction had 7 bases not matched to a gene; V was cut back by 3 bases and J by 2 bases. Germline V CDR1 and CDR2: SEHNR, FQNEAQ (reference sequence). The CDR3 is 16 residues long. The CDR3 reads CASSFRVREPYNEQFF. CDR3 DNA sequence: TGTGCCAGCAGCTTTAGAGTGCGGGAGCCCTACAATGAGCAGTTCTTC.

This clonotype has more than one count but fewer than ten. This chain links TRBV11-2 with TRBJ2-2, with 9 nucleotides matching TRBD1. V lost 5 bases to trimming and J lost 4 bases; unmatched junction nucleotides: 11. The CDR3 has 17 residues. The germline V gene has CDR1 SGHAT and CDR2 FQNNGV. The CDR3 DNA reads TGTGCCAGCAGCCCTGTTCCGGACAGGGGTATCACCGGGGAGCTGTTTTTT. It specifies CASSPVPDRGITGELFF.

The V call is TRBV5-1, the J call TRBJ2-5; a weak D match, TRBD1 (5 bases). CDR1 and CDR2 (germline): SGHRS, YFSETQ. V was cut by 4 bases and J by 1 base, with 8 bases left in between. There are 13 residues in the CDR3. CDR3 loop: CASSDSLQETQYF. The CDR3 coding sequence is TGCGCCAGCAGCGACAGCCTCCAAGAGACCCAGTACTTC.

This clonotype has a count of ten or more. The chain uses TRBV7-8 and TRBJ2-2; 10 positions match TRBD1. Germline CDR1 reads SGHVS; CDR2 reads FQNEAQ. V was pared by 6 bases and J by 4 bases, with 2 bases of the junction left unmatched. CDR3 length: 14 residues. CDR3 protein: CASSRTGGTGELFF. The CDR3 region has the DNA TGTGCCAGCAGTCGGACAGGGGGCACCGGGGAGCTGTTTTTT.

This clonotype was detected ten times or more. The gene calls are TRBV7-6 and TRBJ2-3, with 7 bases matching TRBD1. CDR3 length: 16 residues. Germline values: CDR1 SGHVS, CDR2 FNYEAQ. V dropped 1 base and J dropped 3; count of bases not matched to a gene: 7. The CDR3 is CASSLEDRVGTDTQYF. For the CDR3, the DNA is TGTGCCAGCAGCTTAGAAGACAGGGTCGGAACAGATACGCAGTATTTT.

This clonotype was detected ten times or more. V and J are TRBV24-1 and TRBJ1-5, with D unresolved. In germline, CDR1 is KGHDR, CDR2 SFDVKD. The CDR3 runs to 15 residues. V lost 4 bases, J lost 0 bases, and 9 bases lay in between. CDR3 protein: CATSERHDSNQPQHF. The CDR3 DNA reads TGTGCCACCAGTGAAAGACACGATAGCAATCAGCCCCAGCATTTT.

This chain uses TRBV29-1 with TRBJ2-7, with D possibly matching TRBD1 (6 bases). V was clipped by 0 bases and J by 6 bases, with 18 bases between them. There are 15 residues in the CDR3. Germline-derived CDR1 and CDR2 are SQVTM and ANQGSEA. CDR3 in DNA: TGCAGCGTTGAAGATCAGGGGCGTCTCCGCGGCGAGCAGTACTTC. It specifies CSVEDQGRLRGEQYF.

This clonotype showed up many times. The chain carries TRBV4-3 and TRBJ2-7; 11 nucleotides match TRBD1. This CDR3 region has 15 residues. The germline V gene encodes CDR1 LGHNA and CDR2 YSLEER. With V trimmed by 1 base and J by 4 bases, 3 bases remained unmatched. The CDR3 spells CASSQAGTGGYEQYF. DNA for the CDR3: TGCGCCAGCAGCCAAGCAGGGACAGGGGGTTACGAGCAGTACTTC.

This clonotype showed up just a few times. The gene calls are TRBV19 and TRBJ2-4; D gene unclear. CDR1 LNHDA and CDR2 SQIVND come from the germline V gene (reference sequence). CDR3 length: 14 residues. V lost 4 bases and J lost 6, with 13 bases in between. The CDR3 here is CASSTQSWGNIQYF. The CDR3 DNA reads TGTGCCAGTAGTACCCAGTCCTGGGGAAACATTCAGTACTTC.

The chain carries TRBV7-8 and TRBJ2-3, with D maybe TRBD2 (5 bases). CDR1 SGHVS and CDR2 FQNEAQ come from the germline V gene. Trimming cost V 2 bases and J 2 bases, with 11 bases left between them. The CDR3 is 15 amino acids. The CDR3: CASSLNRGNTDTQYF. For the CDR3, the DNA is TGTGCCAGCAGCTTAAATCGGGGAAACACAGATACGCAGTATTTT.

The chain recombines TRBV20-1 with TRBJ2-7, with 10 bases matching TRBD2. In germline, CDR1 is DFQATT, CDR2 SNEGSKA (reference sequence). Trimming at V came to 5 bases and at J to 5 bases, leaving 3 bases not matched to a gene. There are 12 residues in the CDR3. The CDR3 nucleotides read TGCAGTGCTCCCGGGACTAGCGACGAGCAGTACTTC. This encodes CSAPGTSDEQYF.

This clonotype is medium-sized (0.01 to 0.1%) within its sample. The V gene is TRBV29-1, the J gene TRBJ2-7; the D call may be TRBD1 or TRBD2 (5 bases each). V lost 3 bases, J lost 7 bases, and 16 bases lay in between. The CDR3 is 13 amino acids. CDR1 SQVTM and CDR2 ANQGSEA come from the germline V gene. The CDR3 sequence: CSVEAGTLYEQYF. CDR3 sequence (DNA): TGCAGCGTTGAGGCAGGGACCCTTTATGAGCAGTACTTC.

This clonotype was seen more than once but under ten times. A read error may produce the germline difference seen at one junction end. This chain links TRBV5-4 with TRBJ2-1; the D is unclear. Germline CDR1 and CDR2: SGHNT and YYREEE (reference sequence). The CDR3 consists of 15 residues. CDR3 nucleotide sequence: TGTGCCAGCAGATTGGGTCAGGACTCCTACAATGAGCAGTTCTTC. This sequence encodes CASRLGQDSYNEQFF.

V gene TRBV27 combines with J gene TRBJ2-2; D is unclear. The germline V gene encodes CDR1 MNHEY and CDR2 SMNVEV (reference sequence). V was trimmed by 3 bases and J by 3 bases, leaving 8 bases between them. The CDR3 loop spans 14 amino acids. The CDR3 DNA follows: TGTGCCAGCAGTTTTCAGATGTACACCGGGGAGCTGTTTTTT. Translated, it gives CASSFQMYTGELFF.

This clonotype was counted ten times or more. The genes are TRBV6-2 or TRBV6-3 and TRBJ2-7, with D possibly matching TRBD1 (6 bases). The germline V gene encodes CDR1 MNHEY and CDR2 SVGEGT. The CDR3 consists of 16 residues. V lost 5 bases to trimming and J lost 5 bases, with 22 bases between them. The CDR3 loop is CASSPVTGMVIDEQYF. In DNA form, the CDR3 reads TGTGCCAGCAGTCCCGTTACAGGGATGGTCATCGACGAGCAGTACTTC.

This clonotype turned up a few times. The CDR3 DNA reads TGTGCCAGCAGCCAAGATACTACTTCCGCCTCCTACAATGAGCAGTTCTTC. Protein sequence: CASSQDTTSASYNEQFF. The V call is TRBV3-1, the J call TRBJ2-1, with D hard to call. CDR3 length: 17 residues. V was trimmed by 0 bases and J by 0 bases, leaving 12 bases between them. Germline CDR1 is LGHDT and CDR2 is YNNKEL (reference sequence).

With regard to this clonotype: Given a much more abundant clone one base away, this may be a read error. The V call is TRBV9, the J call TRBJ2-3, with D perhaps matching TRBD1 (5 bases). CDR3 length equals 16 residues. Germline V gene sequence: CDR1 SGDLS, CDR2 YYNGEE. CDR3: CSSSLTEGVSTDTQYF. CDR3 nucleotide sequence: TGTTCCAGCAGCCTCACGGAAGGGGTTAGCACAGATACGCAGTATTTT. Looking up the rest from reference TRBV9 and TRBJ2-3 gives the full variable domain: DSGVTQTPKHLITATGQRVTLRCSPRSGDLSVYWYQQSLDQGLQFLIQYYNGEERAKGNILERFSAQQFPDLHSELNLSSLELGDSALYFCSSSLTEGVSTDTQYFGPGTRLTVL.

This clonotype was counted only a few times. The chain joins TRBV4-3 to TRBJ1-2, with D uncertain. The CDR3 runs 14 residues. V was cut by 0 bases and J by 6 bases, with 11 bases left in between. Germline CDR1 reads LGHNA; CDR2 reads YSLEER. DNA of the CDR3: TGCGCCAGCAGCCAAGATGGTGGAAACGATGGCTACACCTTC. Its protein product is CASSQDGGNDGYTF.